This T cell receptor (beta chain) was documented in a study of blood T cell repertoires in COVID-19. On the study more broadly: The samples span acute and convalescent COVID-19 from the United States, Italy and Spain.

To note about this clone: At one boundary the junction diverges from the germline segment, which might be a read error.

Authors' analysis steps: From reference gene primer amplification, estimates of nucleated cell counts were derived. Clones were read by immunoSEQ multiplex PCR, and TCRdb kept only the in-frame ones, dropping some. Clonal size and the V and J genes are those of that table, whereas D and trimming came from the DNA. This sample has roughly 280,000 clones, with around four fifths found just once. The CDR3 sequence is 12 residues long. Germline lookup yields CDR1 SGDLS and CDR2 YYNGEE. Sequencing used peripheral blood. This receptor was taken from a man between 60 and 70 years old with acute or convalescent COVID-19. This chain connects TRBV9 to TRBJ2-7, with 7 bases lining up with TRBD1. Here the CDR3 reads CGCRGSPYEQYF. As DNA, the CDR3 is TGCGGGTGCAGGGGGAGCCCCTACGAGCAGTACTTC.